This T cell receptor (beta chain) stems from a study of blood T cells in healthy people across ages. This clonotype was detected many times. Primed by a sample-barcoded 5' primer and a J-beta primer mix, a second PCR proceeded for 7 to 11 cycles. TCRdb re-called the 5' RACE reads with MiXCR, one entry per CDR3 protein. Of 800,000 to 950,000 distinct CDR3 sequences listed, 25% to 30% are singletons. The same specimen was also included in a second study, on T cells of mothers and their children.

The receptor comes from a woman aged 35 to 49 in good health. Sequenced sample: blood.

Here the CDR3 DNA reads TGTGCCAGCAGCTCTAGGACAGGGACTCGCAATGAGCAGTTCTTC. The encoded protein is CASSSRTGTRNEQFF. The chain is built from TRBV7-6 and TRBJ2-1; TRBD1 matches at 8 bases. In germline, CDR1 is SGHVS, CDR2 FNYEAQ. The trim removed 4 bases at V and 6 bases at J, leaving 8 bases unmatched. This CDR3 has 15 amino acids.